The 20 T cell receptor beta chains below all came from one sample that was sequenced in a study of blood T cell repertoires in COVID-19. The method was immunoSEQ multiplex PCR; TCRdb's version includes in-frame clones alone and lacks a portion of them. The data contain 350,000 to 400,000 clones, 70% to 90% of them singletons. Sequencing was done on a sample of peripheral blood. The receptor set was obtained from a woman between 55 and 75 years old with COVID-19, enrolled during active disease.

CDR3 loop: CASRDSSSTDTQYF. The DNA for the CDR3 is TGTGCCAGCAGGGACAGTTCTAGCACAGATACGCAGTATTTT. The chain links TRBV6-5 to TRBJ2-3, with a possible D match to TRBD1 (6 bases). CDR3 length: 14 amino acids. Between the trimmed V and J ends, which lost 6 bases and 0 bases, there was a span of 10 bases. The germline CDR1 and CDR2 sequences are MNHEY and SVGAGI.

The chain carries TRBV5-4 and TRBJ2-1; unclear D gene. V dropped 0 bases and J dropped 0 bases, with 7 bases sitting between them. Germline V gene data show CDR1 as SGHNT and CDR2 as YYREEE (reference sequence). CDR3 length: 15 amino acids. Here the CDR3 reads CASSLDSFSYNEQFF. The CDR3 coding sequence is TGTGCCAGCAGCTTGGACAGTTTCTCCTACAATGAGCAGTTCTTC.

In this sample, this clone turned up once. V is TRBV4-1 and J is TRBJ2-2; a weak D match, TRBD2 (6 bases). V lost 7 bases, J lost 5 bases, and 17 bases lay in between. The germline V gene encodes CDR1 MGHRA and CDR2 YSYEKL. This CDR3 is built from 15 residues. The CDR3 DNA sequence: TGCGCCAGCACCTTAAGATGGAGGGCTACCGGGGAGCTGTTTTTT. It translates to CASTLRWRATGELFF.

The V gene is TRBV30, the J gene TRBJ1-2; the D gene is possibly TRBD1 (5 bases). Trimming left V 2 bases short and J 4 bases short, with 14 bases between. Germline loops: CDR1 GTSNPN, CDR2 SVGIG (reference sequence). The CDR3 covers 14 residues. The CDR3 is CAWSRAGVAYGYTF. CDR3 DNA: TGTGCCTGGAGTCGCGCGGGGGTGGCCTATGGCTACACCTTC.

V is TRBV2 and J is TRBJ2-5; D is uncertain. CDR3 length: 12 amino acids. Trimming stripped 5 bases from V and 6 bases from J, with 10 bases between. Germline V gives CDR1 SNHLY, CDR2 FYNNEI. This CDR3 is CASSQPAQTQYF. The DNA for the CDR3 is TGTGCCAGCAGTCAACCAGCGCAGACCCAGTACTTC. The full variable domain, with the rest looked up from reference TRBV2 and TRBJ2-5, is EPEVTQTPSHQVTQMGQEVILRCVPISNHLYFYWYRQILGQKVEFLVSFYNNEISEKSEIFDDQFSVERPDGSNFTLKIRSTKLEDSAMYFCASSQPAQTQYFGPGTRLLVL.

This chain uses TRBV11-1 with TRBJ2-5; D possibly corresponds to TRBD1 (5 bases). From germline, CDR1 is SGHAT and CDR2 FQDESV (reference sequence). The CDR3 spans 13 residues. The ends were cut back, 2 bases at V and 5 bases at J, with 9 bases in the middle. CDR3 loop: CASSLTGLETQYF. The CDR3 DNA is TGTGCCAGCAGCTTAACAGGCCTGGAGACCCAGTACTTC.

This clone was recorded a few times. The CDR3 reads CASSLDPFSYNSPLHF. The CDR3 coding sequence is TGTGCCAGCAGCTTAGACCCTTTCTCCTATAATTCACCCCTCCACTTT. The chain has TRBV11-2 and TRBJ1-6; D remains unclear. The CDR3 has 16 residues. V was trimmed by 0 bases and J by 0 bases, leaving 6 bases between them. Germline V gene data show CDR1 as SGHAT and CDR2 as FQNNGV.

The J gene is TRBJ2-7, the V gene TRBV30, with 8 nucleotides matching TRBD2. The CDR3 is 15 amino acids. In germline, CDR1 is GTSNPN, CDR2 SVGIG (reference sequence). The V and J ends lost 3 bases and 3 bases, in that order; junction bases with no gene match: 10. CDR3 DNA: TGTGCCTGGAGACGGCCCAGCGGGGGTTACTACGAGCAGTACTTC. Translated, it gives CAWRRPSGGYYEQYF.

V and J are TRBV5-4 and TRBJ1-2, with D perhaps TRBD1 (6 bases). Germline V gives CDR1 SGHNT, CDR2 YYREEE (reference sequence). V was shortened by 4 bases and J by 6 bases, with 19 bases between the two germline ends. The CDR3 covers 15 residues. The CDR3 region is CASSPSQGWEDGYTF. CDR3 bases: TGTGCCAGCAGCCCCTCACAGGGTTGGGAAGATGGCTACACCTTC.

A note on this clone: This same CDR3 is encoded by further DNA sequences in the sample. The chain joins TRBV3-1 (or the pseudogene TRBV3-2) to TRBJ1-1, with D maybe TRBD1 (6 bases). The germline V gene encodes CDR1 LGHDT and CDR2 YNNKEL (reference sequence). V gave up 4 bases and J gave up 1 base, with 10 bases separating them. The length of the CDR3 is 14 residues. CDR3 in amino acids: CASSPSDRNTEAFF. In DNA, the CDR3 is TGTGCCAGCAGCCCCTCGGACAGGAACACTGAAGCTTTCTTT.

This clone was detected only a few times. V usage is TRBV12-5 and J usage is TRBJ2-7, with D uncertain. V was shortened by 0 bases and J by 7 bases, with 19 bases between the two germline ends. Germline V gives CDR1 LGHNT, CDR2 FRNRAP. The CDR3 spans 16 residues. CDR3 sequence (DNA): TGTGCTAGTGGTTTGGTAACGGCTAGTAGCCTACTGGAGCAGTACTTC. Its translation: CASGLVTASSLLEQYF.

The rearrangement joins TRBV4-2 to TRBJ1-4; TRBD1 might be the D (6 bases). V lost 4 bases and J lost 6, with 12 bases in between. Germline CDR1 LGHNA, CDR2 YNFKEQ. The CDR3 runs to 14 residues. CDR3 protein: CASSREQGYEKLFF. CDR3 sequence (DNA): TGTGCCAGCAGCCGCGAACAGGGTTATGAAAAACTGTTTTTT.

The genes are TRBV27 and TRBJ1-1; D not resolved. The CDR3 sequence is 12 residues long. Trimming pared 7 bases from V and 1 base from J, leaving 7 bases between. Germline CDR1 is MNHEY and CDR2 is SMNVEV (reference sequence). CDR3 nucleotide sequence: TGTGCCAGCACATCGCGGAACACTGAAGCTTTCTTT. Translating gives CASTSRNTEAFF.

V is TRBV7-8 and J is TRBJ2-7, with 14 bases aligning to TRBD2. Looked up from germline, CDR1 is SGHVS and CDR2 is FQNEAQ. Trimming removed 1 base from V and 6 bases from J; junction bases left unmatched: 2. The CDR3 has 15 residues. The DNA for the CDR3 is TGTGCCAGCAGCTTAGGACTAGCGGGGGGGCGCGAGCAGTACTTC. It translates to CASSLGLAGGREQYF.

The V and J genes are TRBV9 and TRBJ1-1, with D unresolved. There are 17 residues in the CDR3. The germline V and J ends were trimmed by 5 bases and 2 bases, with 22 bases remaining between them. Germline V gene data show CDR1 as SGDLS and CDR2 as YYNGEE. The DNA of the CDR3 is TGTGCCAGCAGTTACCAGCAGGCGGGGAACGGTAACACTGAAGCTTTCTTT. Translated, it gives CASSYQQAGNGNTEAFF.

V and J are TRBV28 and TRBJ2-5, with D uncertain. The germline CDR1 and CDR2 sequences are MDHEN and SYDVKM. The CDR3 contains 12 residues. Trimming left V 2 bases short and J 4 bases short, with 5 bases between. CDR3 protein: CASSLLSETQYF. The CDR3, as DNA: TGTGCCAGCAGTTTACTATCAGAGACCCAGTACTTC.

The chain couples TRBV27 to TRBJ1-2, with a weak D call TRBD1 (6 bases). CDR1 and CDR2 (germline): MNHEY, SMNVEV (reference sequence). Trimming took off 5 bases at V and 4 bases at J, with 17 bases between the two ends. There are 15 residues in the CDR3. CDR3 nucleotide sequence: TGTGCCAGCAGTCCTGGGGCAGGGGTTACCTATGGCTACACCTTC. Protein: CASSPGAGVTYGYTF.

V and J are TRBV2 and TRBJ2-2, with 8 positions matching TRBD1. V was clipped by 3 bases and J by 5 bases; unmatched bases: 5. CDR1 is SNHLY and CDR2 is FYNNEI in the germline V gene. This CDR3 region has 15 residues. This CDR3 reads CASSDGQGGTGELFF. In nucleotides, the CDR3 is TGTGCCAGCAGTGACGGACAGGGCGGAACCGGGGAGCTGTTTTTT.

This clone came up a few times. The gene calls are TRBV19 and TRBJ2-7; D is perhaps TRBD1 (5 bases). V lost 2 bases and J 5 bases, leaving 10 bases between the germline ends. CDR1 is LNHDA, CDR2 SQIVND, per germline (reference sequence). This CDR3 comprises 13 residues. The CDR3 protein is CASSIQGVHEQYF. The CDR3 coding sequence is TGTGCCAGTAGTATACAGGGTGTCCACGAGCAGTACTTC.

This sequence joins TRBV7-9 and TRBJ1-5; TRBD1 aligns across 8 bases. The V and J ends lost 5 bases and 9 bases, in that order; junction bases with no gene match: 3. The CDR3 is 12 amino acids. CDR1 and CDR2 (germline): SEHNR, FQNEAQ (reference sequence). As DNA, the CDR3 is TGTGCCAGCAGCCAAGACAGGGGGCCCCAGCATTTT. The encoded protein is CASSQDRGPQHF.